This T cell receptor (beta chain) was documented in a study of control samples from healthy donors and cancer patients. Sequenced by immunoSEQ multiplex PCR; TCRdb stores in-frame clones only, minus some. The repertoire includes about 59,000 clones, more than 85% of them detected once, and 1.7% sits in the top ten. Trimming took off 5 bases at V and 3 bases at J, with 18 bases between the two ends. The germline gives CDR1 SGHTA, CDR2 FQGTGA. The CDR3 runs 16 residues. Sample: PBMCs. V is TRBV7-3 and J is TRBJ2-3; possibly TRBD2 for D (6 bases). The receptor's source is a man aged 40-55 years with colorectal cancer. In nucleotides, the CDR3 is TGTGCCAGCAGCCTGGGACTCCGGGGTAAGACAGATACGCAGTATTTT. Encoded protein: CASSLGLRGKTDTQYF.